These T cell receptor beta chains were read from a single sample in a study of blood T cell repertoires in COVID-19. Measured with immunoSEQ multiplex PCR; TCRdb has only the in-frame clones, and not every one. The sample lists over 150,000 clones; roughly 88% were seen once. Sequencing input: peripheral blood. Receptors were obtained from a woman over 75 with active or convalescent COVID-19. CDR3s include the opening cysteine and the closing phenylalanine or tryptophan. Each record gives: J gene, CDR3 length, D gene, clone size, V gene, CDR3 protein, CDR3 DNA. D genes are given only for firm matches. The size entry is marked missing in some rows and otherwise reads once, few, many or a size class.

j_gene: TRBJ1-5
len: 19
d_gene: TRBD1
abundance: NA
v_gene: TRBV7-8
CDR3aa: CASSLVGTGGILSNQPQHF
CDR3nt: TGTGCCAGCAGCTTAGTTGGGACAGGGGGCATCTTAAGCAATCAGCCCCAGCATTTT

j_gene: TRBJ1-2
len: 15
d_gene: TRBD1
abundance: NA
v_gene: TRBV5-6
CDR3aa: CASSEDPGQLYGYTF
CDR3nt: TGTGCCAGCAGCGAAGACCCGGGACAGCTCTATGGCTACACCTTC

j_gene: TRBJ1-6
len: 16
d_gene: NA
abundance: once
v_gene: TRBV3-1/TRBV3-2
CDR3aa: CASSQGAWDTKSPLHF
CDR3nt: TGTGCCAGCAGCCAAGGGGCGTGGGACACCAAATCACCCCTCCACTTT

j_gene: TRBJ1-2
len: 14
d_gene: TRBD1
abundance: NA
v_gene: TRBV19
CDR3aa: CASSIGTEESGYTF
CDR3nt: TGTGCCAGTAGTATTGGGACAGAAGAATCTGGCTACACCTTC

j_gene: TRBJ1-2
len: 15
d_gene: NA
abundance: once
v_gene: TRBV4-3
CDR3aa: CASSQDSDGVGGYTF
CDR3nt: TGCGCCAGCAGCCAAGATTCGGACGGGGTGGGAGGCTACACCTTC

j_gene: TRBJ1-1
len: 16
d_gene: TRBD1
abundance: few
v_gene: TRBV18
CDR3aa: CASSPDRGRGGTEAFF
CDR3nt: TGTGCCAGCTCACCGGACAGGGGGCGGGGAGGCACTGAAGCTTTCTTT

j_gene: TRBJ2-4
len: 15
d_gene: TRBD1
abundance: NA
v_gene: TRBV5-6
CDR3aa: CASSLLTGAQNIQYF
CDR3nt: TGTGCCAGCAGCTTGCTGACAGGGGCGCAAAACATTCAGTACTTC

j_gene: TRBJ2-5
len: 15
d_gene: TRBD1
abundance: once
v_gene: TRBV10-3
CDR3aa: CAISATGLDQETQYF
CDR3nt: TGTGCCATCAGTGCGACAGGGTTAGACCAAGAGACCCAGTACTTC

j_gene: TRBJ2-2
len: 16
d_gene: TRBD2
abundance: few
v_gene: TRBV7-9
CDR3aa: CASSSARGLNTGELFF
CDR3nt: TGTGCCAGCAGCTCCGCGCGGGGACTAAACACCGGGGAGCTGTTTTTT

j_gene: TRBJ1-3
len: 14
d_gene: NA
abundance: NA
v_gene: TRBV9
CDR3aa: CASSVMSSGNTIYF
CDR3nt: TGTGCCAGCAGCGTCATGAGCTCTGGAAACACCATATATTTT

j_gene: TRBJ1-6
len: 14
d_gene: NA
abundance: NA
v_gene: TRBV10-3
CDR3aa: CAISNRENNSPLHF
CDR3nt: TGTGCCATCAGTAACCGGGAGAATAATTCACCCCTCCACTTT

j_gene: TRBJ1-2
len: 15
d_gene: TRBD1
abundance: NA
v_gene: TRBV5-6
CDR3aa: CASSLIGTGGNGYTF
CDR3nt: TGTGCCAGCAGCTTGATAGGGACAGGGGGCAATGGCTACACCTTC

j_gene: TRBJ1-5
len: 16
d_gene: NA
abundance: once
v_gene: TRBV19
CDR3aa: CASSIVSGYDNQPQHF
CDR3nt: TGTGCCAGTAGTATAGTGAGCGGGTATGACAATCAGCCCCAGCATTTT

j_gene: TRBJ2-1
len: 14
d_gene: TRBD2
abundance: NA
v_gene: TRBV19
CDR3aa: CASSGAGGYNEQFF
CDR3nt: TGTGCCAGTAGTGGAGCGGGGGGGTACAATGAGCAGTTCTTC

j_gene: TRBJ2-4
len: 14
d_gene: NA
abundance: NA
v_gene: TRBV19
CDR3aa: CASSTWDIPNIQYF
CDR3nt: TGTGCCAGTAGTACCTGGGACATCCCGAACATTCAGTACTTC

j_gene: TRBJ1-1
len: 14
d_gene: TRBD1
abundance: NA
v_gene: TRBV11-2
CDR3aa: CASSSQGAWTEAFF
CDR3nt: TGTGCCAGCAGCTCACAGGGGGCGTGGACTGAAGCTTTCTTT

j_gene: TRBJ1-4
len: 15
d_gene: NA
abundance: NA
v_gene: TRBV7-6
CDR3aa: CASSLGAGVGEKLFF
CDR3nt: TGTGCCAGCAGCTTAGGTGCGGGGGTGGGGGAAAAACTGTTTTTT

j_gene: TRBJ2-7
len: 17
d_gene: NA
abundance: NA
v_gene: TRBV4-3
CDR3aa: CASSRHARSETSYEQYF
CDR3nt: TGCGCCAGCAGCCGCCACGCAAGATCCGAGACATCCTACGAGCAGTACTTC

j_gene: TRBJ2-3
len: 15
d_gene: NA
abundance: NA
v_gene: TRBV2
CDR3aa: CASSEYQPGTDTQYF
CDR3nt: TGTGCCAGCAGTGAATACCAACCCGGGACAGATACGCAGTATTTT

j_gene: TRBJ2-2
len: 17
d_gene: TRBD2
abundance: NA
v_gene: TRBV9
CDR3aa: CASSVAGGGLNTGELFF
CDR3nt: TGTGCCAGCAGCGTAGCGGGCGGGGGGTTAAACACCGGGGAGCTGTTTTTT

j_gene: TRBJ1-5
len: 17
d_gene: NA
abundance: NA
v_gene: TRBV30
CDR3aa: CAWSRGQGQSGNQPQHF
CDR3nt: TGTGCCTGGAGTCGAGGGCAGGGGCAGTCCGGCAATCAGCCCCAGCATTTT

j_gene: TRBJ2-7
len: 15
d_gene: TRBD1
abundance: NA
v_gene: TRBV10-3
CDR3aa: CAISESITGATEQYF
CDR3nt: TGTGCCATCAGTGAGTCGATTACAGGGGCGACCGAGCAGTACTTC

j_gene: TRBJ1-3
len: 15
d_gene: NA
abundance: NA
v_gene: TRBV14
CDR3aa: CASSQAGTVGNTIYF
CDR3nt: TGTGCCAGCAGCCAAGCCGGGACTGTTGGAAACACCATATATTTT

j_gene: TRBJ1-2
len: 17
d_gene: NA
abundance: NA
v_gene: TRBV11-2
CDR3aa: CASSLDFTGRRGGGYTF
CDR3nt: TGTGCCAGCAGCTTAGATTTTACAGGACGCCGTGGCGGAGGCTACACCTTC

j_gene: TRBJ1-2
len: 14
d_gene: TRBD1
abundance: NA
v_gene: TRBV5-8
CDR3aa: CASSRTQGSGGYTF
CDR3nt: TGTGCCAGCAGCCGAACACAGGGGAGTGGTGGCTACACCTTC

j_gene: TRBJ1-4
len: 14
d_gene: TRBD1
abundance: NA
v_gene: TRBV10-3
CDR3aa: CATGTGGANEKLFF
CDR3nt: TGTGCCACTGGGACAGGGGGCGCGAATGAAAAACTGTTTTTT

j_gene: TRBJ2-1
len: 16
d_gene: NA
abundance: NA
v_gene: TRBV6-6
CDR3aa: CASSYSASSSYNEQFF
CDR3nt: TGTGCCAGCAGTTACTCGGCCTCTAGCTCCTACAATGAGCAGTTCTTC

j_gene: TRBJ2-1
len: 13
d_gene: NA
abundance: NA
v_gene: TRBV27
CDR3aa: CASSSTGYNEQFF
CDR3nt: TGTGCCAGCAGTTCGACAGGTTACAATGAGCAGTTCTTC

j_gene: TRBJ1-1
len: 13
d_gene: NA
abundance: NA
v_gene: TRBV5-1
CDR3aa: CASRQGGVTEAFF
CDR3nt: TGCGCCAGCAGACAAGGGGGAGTCACTGAAGCTTTCTTT

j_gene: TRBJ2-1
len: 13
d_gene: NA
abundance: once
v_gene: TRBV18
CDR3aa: CASSLKAGDEQFF
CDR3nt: TGTGCCAGCTCACTCAAGGCCGGGGATGAGCAGTTCTTC

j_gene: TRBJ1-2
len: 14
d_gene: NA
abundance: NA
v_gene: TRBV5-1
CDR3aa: CASSAGEGNYGYTF
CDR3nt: TGCGCCAGCAGCGCGGGGGAGGGGAACTATGGCTACACCTTC

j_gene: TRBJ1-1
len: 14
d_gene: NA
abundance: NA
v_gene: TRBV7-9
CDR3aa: CASSYSELNTEAFF
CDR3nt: TGTGCCAGCAGCTATTCGGAGCTTAACACTGAAGCTTTCTTT

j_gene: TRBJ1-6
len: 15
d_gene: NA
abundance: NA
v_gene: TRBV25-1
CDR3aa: CASSEWGGSNSPLHF
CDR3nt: TGTGCCAGCAGTGAATGGGGCGGATCCAATTCACCCCTCCACTTT

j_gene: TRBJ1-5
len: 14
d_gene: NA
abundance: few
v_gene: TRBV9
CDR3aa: CASSSWGGNQPQHF
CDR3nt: TGTGCCAGCAGCTCCTGGGGGGGGAATCAGCCCCAGCATTTT

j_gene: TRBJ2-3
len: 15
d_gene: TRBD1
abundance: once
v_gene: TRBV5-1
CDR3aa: CASSLEGAFTDTQYF
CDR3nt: TGCGCCAGCAGCTTGGAGGGGGCCTTCACAGATACGCAGTATTTT

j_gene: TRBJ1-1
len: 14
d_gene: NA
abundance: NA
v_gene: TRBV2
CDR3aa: CASSESFWNTEAFF
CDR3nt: TGTGCCAGCAGTGAATCCTTCTGGAACACTGAAGCTTTCTTT

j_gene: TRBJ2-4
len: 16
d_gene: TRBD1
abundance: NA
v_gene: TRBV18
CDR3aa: CASSRTGDGAKNIQYF
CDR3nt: TGTGCCAGCTCACGAACAGGGGATGGGGCCAAAAACATTCAGTACTTC

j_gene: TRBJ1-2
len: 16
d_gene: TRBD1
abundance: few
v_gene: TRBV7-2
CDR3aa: CASSSDRGIWVYGYTF
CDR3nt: TGTGCCAGCAGCTCGGACAGGGGTATTTGGGTCTATGGCTACACCTTC

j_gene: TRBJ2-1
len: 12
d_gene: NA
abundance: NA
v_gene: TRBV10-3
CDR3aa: CATGGAGNEQFF
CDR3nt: TGTGCCACTGGAGGGGCAGGGAATGAGCAGTTCTTC

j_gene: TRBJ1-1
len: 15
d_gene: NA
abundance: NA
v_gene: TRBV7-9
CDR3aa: CASTLSAGAGAEAFF
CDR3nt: TGTGCCAGCACCTTGTCGGCTGGGGCCGGCGCTGAAGCTTTCTTT

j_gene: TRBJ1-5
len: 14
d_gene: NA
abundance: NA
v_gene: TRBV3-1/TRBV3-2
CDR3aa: CASSQGTVNQPQHF
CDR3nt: TGTGCCAGCAGCCAAGGGACAGTTAATCAGCCCCAGCATTTT

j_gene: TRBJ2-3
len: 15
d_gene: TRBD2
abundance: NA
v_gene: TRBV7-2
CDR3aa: CASSLGSGGAYTQYF
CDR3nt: TGTGCCAGCAGCTTAGGTAGCGGGGGGGCGTATACGCAGTATTTT

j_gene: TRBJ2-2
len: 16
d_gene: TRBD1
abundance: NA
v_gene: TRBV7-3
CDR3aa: CASSLGTGGFTGELFF
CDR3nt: TGTGCCAGCAGCTTAGGGACAGGCGGATTCACCGGGGAGCTGTTTTTT

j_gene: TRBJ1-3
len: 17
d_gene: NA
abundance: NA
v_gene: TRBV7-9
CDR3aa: CASSPPGPTGTGNTIYF
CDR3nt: TGTGCCAGCAGCCCCCCCGGGCCGACCGGGACTGGAAACACCATATATTTT

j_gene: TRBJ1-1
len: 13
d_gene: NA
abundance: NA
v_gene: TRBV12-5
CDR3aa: CASEREAGTEAFF
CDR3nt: TGTGCTAGTGAAAGGGAGGCGGGCACTGAAGCTTTCTTT

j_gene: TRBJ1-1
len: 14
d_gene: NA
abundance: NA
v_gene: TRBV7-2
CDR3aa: CASSLSGQNTEAFF
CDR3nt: TGTGCCAGCAGCTTATCGGGTCAGAACACTGAAGCTTTCTTT

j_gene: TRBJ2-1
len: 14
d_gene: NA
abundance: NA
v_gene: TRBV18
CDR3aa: CASSPIGGGNEQFF
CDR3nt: TGTGCCAGCTCACCGATAGGGGGGGGCAATGAGCAGTTCTTC

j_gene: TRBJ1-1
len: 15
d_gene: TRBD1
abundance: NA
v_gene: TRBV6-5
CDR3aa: CASRPRAGGNAEAFF
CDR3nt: TGTGCCAGCCGCCCGAGGGCAGGGGGCAACGCTGAAGCTTTCTTT

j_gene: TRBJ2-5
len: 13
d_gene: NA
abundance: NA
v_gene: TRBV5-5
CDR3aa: CASSFSGKETQYF
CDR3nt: TGTGCCAGCAGCTTCTCAGGGAAAGAGACCCAGTACTTC

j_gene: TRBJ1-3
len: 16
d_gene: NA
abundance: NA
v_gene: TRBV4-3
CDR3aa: CASSQEVGASGNTIYF
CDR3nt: TGCGCCAGCAGCCAAGAGGTGGGGGCTTCGGGAAACACCATATATTTT

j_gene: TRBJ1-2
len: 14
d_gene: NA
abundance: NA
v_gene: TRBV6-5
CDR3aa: CASSYDRSNYGYTF
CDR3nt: TGTGCCAGCAGTTACGACAGGAGCAACTATGGCTACACCTTC

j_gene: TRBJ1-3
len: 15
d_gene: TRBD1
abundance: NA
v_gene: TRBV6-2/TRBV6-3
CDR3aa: CASSSPAQGANTIYF
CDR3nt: TGTGCCAGCAGTTCCCCGGCACAGGGGGCGAACACCATATATTTT